Each of the 4 T cell receptor beta chains below was sequenced from the same sample in a study of type 1 regulatory T cells. MiXCR was run by TCRdb on the reads, yielding one entry per CDR3 protein. The sample gives roughly 46,000 distinct CDR3 sequences, 12% of which show up once; over 7.5% is in the top ten. Their antigens remain unidentified. The sequenced sample was cultured non-Tr1 T cells, either the whole culture or a sorted T cell fraction (not recorded which). These receptors were collected from a human donor in good health.

This clonotype was recorded at least ten times. V is TRBV12-3 or TRBV12-4 and J is TRBJ2-7; TRBD2 matches 9 bases. After removal of 3 bases from V and 8 bases from J, the junction contained 5 bases not matched to a gene. This CDR3 is built from 13 residues. CDR3 residues: CASSLGREGKQYF. In DNA, the CDR3 is TGTGCCAGCAGTTTGGGGCGGGAGGGGAAGCAGTACTTC.

The chain is built from TRBV5-1 and TRBJ2-1; 7 nucleotides agree with TRBD2. The CDR3 is made up of 16 amino acids. With 0 bases clipped from V and 0 bases from J, the junction kept 3 bases outside the gene matches. Germline V gene sequence: CDR1 SGHRS, CDR2 YFSETQ. The CDR3 spells CASSLGGRSSYNEQFF. The CDR3 DNA sequence: TGCGCCAGCAGCTTGGGCGGGAGAAGCTCCTACAATGAGCAGTTCTTC. The variable domain in full, completed from reference TRBV5-1 and TRBJ2-1, reads KAGVTQTPRYLIKTRGQQVTLSCSPISGHRSVSWYQQTPGQGLQFLFEYFSETQRNKGNFPGRFSGRQFSNSRSEMNVSTLELGDSALYLCASSLGGRSSYNEQFFGPGTRLTVL.

This rearrangement joins TRBV12-2 to TRBJ1-5; the D call in the table, TRBD1, was not verified against the DNA. TRBV12-2 is reported as a pseudogene. This CDR3 has 15 residues. The CDR3 sequence: CASRLWGRGVQLQHF. As DNA, the CDR3 is TGTGCAAGTCGCCTCTGGGGCAGGGGCGTTCAGCTCCAGCATTTT.

The V gene is TRBV11-2, the J gene TRBJ2-1; maybe TRBD2 (6 bases). The CDR3 spans 14 residues. V lost 0 bases and J 6 bases, leaving 9 bases between the germline ends. CDR1 and CDR2 from the germline V gene are SGHAT and FQNNGV. The CDR3 protein is CASSLEHSGNEQFF. The CDR3 bases are TGTGCCAGCAGCTTAGAACATAGCGGCAATGAGCAGTTCTTC.